This T cell receptor (beta chain) was found in a study of memory CD4+ T cells and cytomegalovirus serostatus. Study-level findings and limits: CD4+ memory repertoires contained about 40% of the roughly 150 reported CMV TCRbeta sequences.

The germline CDR1 and CDR2 sequences are SQVTM and ANQGSEA. The CDR3 is 13 amino acids. The ends lost 6 bases at V and 6 bases at J; junction bases unmatched: 3. The sort gate was single viable CD3+CD4+CD8-CD45RO+ cells for memory CD4+ T cells. CD4+ T cells were isolated by positive magnetic selection. Of note for this clone: Its antigen is not identified.

TCRdb's copy holds only in-frame clones and misses some; the assay was immunoSEQ multiplex PCR. The sample has 28,000 or so clones; about three quarters are singletons. The chain recombines TRBV29-1 with TRBJ2-1; 12 positions agree with TRBD2. The sequencing sample was made of memory CD4+ T cells from blood. The receptor was isolated from an adult in good health and CMV-seronegative. The CDR3 is CSVRTSGVNEQFF. CDR3 coding DNA: TGCAGCGTGCGGACTAGCGGGGTCAATGAGCAGTTCTTC.